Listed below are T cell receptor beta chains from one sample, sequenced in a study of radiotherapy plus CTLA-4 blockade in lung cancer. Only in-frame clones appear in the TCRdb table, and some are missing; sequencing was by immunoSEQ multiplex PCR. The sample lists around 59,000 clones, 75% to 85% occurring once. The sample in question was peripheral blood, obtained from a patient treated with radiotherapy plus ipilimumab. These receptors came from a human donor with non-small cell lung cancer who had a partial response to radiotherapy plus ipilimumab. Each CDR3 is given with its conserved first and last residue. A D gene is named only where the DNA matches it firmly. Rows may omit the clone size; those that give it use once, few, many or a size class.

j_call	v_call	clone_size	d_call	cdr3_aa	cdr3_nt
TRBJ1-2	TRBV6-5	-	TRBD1	CASSEGGTGYGYTF	TGTGCCAGCAGTGAAGGCGGGACAGGCTATGGCTACACCTTC
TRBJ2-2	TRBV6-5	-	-	CASSFSTANTGELFF	TGTGCCAGCAGTTTCTCAACAGCGAACACCGGGGAGCTGTTTTTT
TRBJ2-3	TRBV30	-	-	CAWGRSTDTQYF	TGTGCCTGGGGCAGGAGCACAGATACGCAGTATTTT
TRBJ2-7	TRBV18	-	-	CASSPKSLRERYYEQYF	TGTGCCAGCTCACCAAAATCCCTACGGGAGAGGTACTACGAGCAGTACTTC
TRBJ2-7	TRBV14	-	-	CASSQEGQGYEQYF	TGTGCCAGCAGCCAGGAAGGCCAGGGATACGAGCAGTACTTC
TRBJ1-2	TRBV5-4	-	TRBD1	CASRYDRGGGYTF	TGTGCCAGCAGATATGACAGGGGAGGCGGCTACACCTTC
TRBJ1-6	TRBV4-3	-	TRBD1	CASSQEGDSLNSPLHF	TGCGCCAGCAGCCAAGAGGGGGACAGCCTCAATTCACCCCTCCACTTT
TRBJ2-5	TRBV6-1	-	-	CASSVRGPETQYF	TGTGCCAGCAGTGTGCGGGGGCCAGAGACCCAGTACTTC
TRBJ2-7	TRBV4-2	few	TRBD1	CASSRTGKTYEQYF	TGTGCCAGCAGCCGGACAGGGAAAACCTACGAGCAGTACTTC
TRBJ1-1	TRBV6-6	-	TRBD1	CASSLGQANTEAFF	TGTGCCAGCAGCCTGGGACAGGCGAACACTGAAGCTTTCTTT
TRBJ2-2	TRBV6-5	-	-	CASSRTENTGELFF	TGTGCCAGCAGTCGGACAGAGAACACCGGGGAGCTGTTTTTT
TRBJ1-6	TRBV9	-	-	CASSAKESNNSPLHF	TGTGCCAGCAGCGCAAAGGAGAGTAATAATTCACCCCTCCACTTT
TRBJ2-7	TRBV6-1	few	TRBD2	CASSQRGPTYEQYF	TGTGCCAGCAGTCAGCGGGGCCCGACCTACGAGCAGTACTTC
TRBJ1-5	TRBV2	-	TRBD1	CASIKDRASQPQHF	TGTGCCAGCATCAAGGACAGGGCTAGCCAGCCCCAGCATTTT
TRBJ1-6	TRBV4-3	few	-	CASSQDRGIRSPLHF	TGCGCCAGCAGCCAAGATCGGGGAATAAGGTCACCCCTCCACTTT
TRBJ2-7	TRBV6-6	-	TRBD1	CASSSGQGAVYEQYF	TGTGCCAGCAGCTCGGGACAGGGGGCTGTTTACGAGCAGTACTTC
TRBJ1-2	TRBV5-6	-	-	CASSLRGGYTF	TGTGCCAGCAGCTTGAGGGGTGGCTACACCTTC
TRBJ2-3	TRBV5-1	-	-	CASSWGSTASTDTQYF	TGCGCCAGCAGCTGGGGTTCGACAGCCTCCACAGATACGCAGTATTTT
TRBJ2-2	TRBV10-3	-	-	CAISEGAYPIPNGELFF	TGTGCCATCAGTGAAGGGGCATACCCCATCCCAAACGGGGAGCTGTTTTTT
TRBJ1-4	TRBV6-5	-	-	CASRWGGTTNEKLFF	TGTGCCAGCCGCTGGGGCGGGACAACTAATGAAAAACTGTTTTTT
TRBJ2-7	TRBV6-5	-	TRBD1	CASSYTTGGYEQYF	TGTGCCAGCAGTTACACCACAGGGGGTTACGAGCAGTACTTC
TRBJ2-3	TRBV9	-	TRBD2	CASSVASGGNTQYF	TGTGCCAGCAGCGTGGCTAGCGGGGGCAATACGCAGTATTTT
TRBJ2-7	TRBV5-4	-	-	CASSLDTLWEQYF	TGTGCCAGCAGCTTGGACACCCTGTGGGAGCAGTACTTC
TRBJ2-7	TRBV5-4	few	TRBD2	CASSLGPAGVVHEQYF	TGTGCCAGCAGCTTGGGTCCAGCGGGGGTTGTACACGAGCAGTACTTC
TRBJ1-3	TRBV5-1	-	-	CASSLTTGGSGNTIYF	TGCGCCAGCAGCTTGACAACGGGGGGATCTGGAAACACCATATATTTT
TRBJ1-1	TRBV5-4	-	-	CASSLRAGGSTEAFF	TGTGCCAGCAGCTTACGAGCCGGGGGGAGCACTGAAGCTTTCTTT
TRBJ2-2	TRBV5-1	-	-	CASSLMTPNTGELFF	TGCGCCAGCAGCTTGATGACTCCAAACACCGGGGAGCTGTTTTTT
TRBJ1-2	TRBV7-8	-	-	CASSLGEYSYGYTF	TGTGCCAGCAGCTTAGGAGAGTACAGCTATGGCTACACCTTC
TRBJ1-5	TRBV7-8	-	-	CASSLRPGHSNQPQHF	TGTGCCAGCAGCTTAAGGCCAGGGCATAGCAATCAGCCCCAGCATTTT
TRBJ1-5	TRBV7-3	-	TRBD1	CASSVTGDQPQHF	TGTGCCAGCAGCGTAACAGGGGATCAGCCCCAGCATTTT
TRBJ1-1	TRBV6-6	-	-	CASSQAGLNTEAFF	TGTGCCAGCAGTCAAGCAGGGCTGAACACTGAAGCTTTCTTT
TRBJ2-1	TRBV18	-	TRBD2	CASSPGGEKQFF	TGTGCCAGCTCACCAGGGGGGGAGAAGCAGTTCTTC
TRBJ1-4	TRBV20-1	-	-	CSARGIMSEVF	TGCAGTGCTAGAGGTATAATGTCAGAAGTTTTT
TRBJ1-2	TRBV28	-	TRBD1	CASTSGTGKNYGYTF	TGTGCCAGCACCTCGGGGACAGGGAAAAACTATGGCTACACCTTC
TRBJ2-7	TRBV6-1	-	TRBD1	CASSRGQEYEQYF	TGTGCCAGCAGTAGGGGACAGGAGTACGAGCAGTACTTC
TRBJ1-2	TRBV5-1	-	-	CASSPQEGGGYTF	TGCGCCAGCAGCCCCCAAGAGGGAGGGGGCTACACCTTC
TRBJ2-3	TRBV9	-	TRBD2	CASSVGSGKSTDTQYF	TGTGCCAGCAGCGTAGGTAGCGGGAAAAGCACAGATACGCAGTATTTT
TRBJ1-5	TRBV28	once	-	CASSLRGGSNQPQHF	TGTGCCAGCAGTTTGCGGGGGGGTAGCAATCAGCCCCAGCATTTT
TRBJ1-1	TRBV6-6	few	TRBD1	CASTVGQVAEAFF	TGTGCCAGCACTGTCGGACAGGTCGCTGAAGCTTTCTTT
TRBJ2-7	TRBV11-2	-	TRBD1	CASSPGTGYNEQYF	TGTGCCAGCAGCCCTGGGACAGGGTATAACGAGCAGTACTTC
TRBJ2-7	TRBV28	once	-	CASSRRWPVAYEQYF	TGTGCCAGCAGCCGCAGGTGGCCGGTGGCTTACGAGCAGTACTTC
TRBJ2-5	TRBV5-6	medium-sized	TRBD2	CASSRRTSGEETQYF	TGTGCCAGCAGCCGAAGGACTAGCGGGGAAGAGACCCAGTACTTC
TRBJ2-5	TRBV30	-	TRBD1	CAWSNGTGDPYQETQYF	TGTGCCTGGAGTAACGGGACAGGGGACCCCTACCAAGAGACCCAGTACTTC
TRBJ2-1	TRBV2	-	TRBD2	CASSELAGGQGQFF	TGTGCCAGCAGTGAGCTAGCGGGGGGGCAGGGGCAGTTCTTC
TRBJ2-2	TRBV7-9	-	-	CASSLVEQGSPGELFF	TGTGCCAGCAGCTTAGTGGAGCAGGGAAGTCCCGGGGAGCTGTTTTTT
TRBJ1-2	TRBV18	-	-	CASSPAGRGYTF	TGTGCCAGCTCACCAGCGGGACGGGGCTACACCTTC
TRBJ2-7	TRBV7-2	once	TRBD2	CASSSAMGGVYEQYF	TGTGCCAGCAGCTCAGCGATGGGGGGGGTGTACGAGCAGTACTTC